Sequencing of this T cell receptor beta chain was carried out in a study of T cell changes during pregnancy in multiple sclerosis. Method: immunoSEQ multiplex PCR; TCRdb's copy keeps in-frame clones and lacks some. The data show over 65,000 clones, with less than 95% seen just once and around 1.8% held by the top ten. This specimen was peripheral blood, taken in the first trimester of pregnancy. This TCR was sampled from a female donor in good health, enrolled as a control in a pregnancy study.

CDR3 nucleotide sequence: TGTGCCAGCAAGTCCACCCGGGGAGGCGGCTACACCTTC. It translates to CASKSTRGGGYTF. The rearrangement joins TRBV27 to TRBJ1-2; D remains unclear. CDR3 length equals 13 residues. V was clipped by 7 bases and J by 8 bases, with 17 bases between them. Germline-derived CDR1 and CDR2 are MNHEY and SMNVEV (reference sequence).